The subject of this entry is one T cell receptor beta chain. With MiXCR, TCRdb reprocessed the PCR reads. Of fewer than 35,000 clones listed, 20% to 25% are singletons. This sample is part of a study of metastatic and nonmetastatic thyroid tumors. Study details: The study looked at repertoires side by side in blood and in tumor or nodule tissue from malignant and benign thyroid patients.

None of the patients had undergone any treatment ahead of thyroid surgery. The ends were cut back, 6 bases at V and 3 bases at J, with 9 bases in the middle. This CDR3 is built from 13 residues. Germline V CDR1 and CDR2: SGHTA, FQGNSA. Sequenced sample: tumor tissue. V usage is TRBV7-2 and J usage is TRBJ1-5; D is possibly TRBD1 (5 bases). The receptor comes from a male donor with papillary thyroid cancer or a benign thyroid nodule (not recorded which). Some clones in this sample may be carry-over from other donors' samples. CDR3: CASRRGINQPQHF. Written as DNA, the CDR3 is TGTGCCAGCAGAAGGGGCATCAATCAGCCCCAGCATTTT.